This entry concerns a single T cell receptor (beta chain). This clonotype occurred many times. The clone's antigen remains unknown. No per-base quality is available; no much larger clone lies one base away. Two rounds of multiplex PCR on genomic DNA were used to amplify the TCR beta CDR3 region. In the first PCR round, primers specific to each TRBV and TRBJ gene were used, and the primer sequences were filed in Chinese patent CN105087789A. Universal primers were used in the second round of PCR. The Roche High Pure PCR Template Preparation Kit was used to extract genomic DNA from frozen PBMCs. The libraries underwent paired-end sequencing with 151 bp reads on an Illumina HiSeq 3000. As for the original processing: CutAdapt was used to remove raw reads lacking the multiplex PCR primer sequences. High-quality paired reads were merged into contigs with PEAR. By aligning each contig to reference sequences, MiXCR assigned the TRB V, D and J gene segments to that contig. To remove sequencing errors, CDR3 sequences were clustered according to base quality and sequence similarity. Diversity was calculated as Shannon entropy divided by the natural log of the number of productive TCR sequences. Clonality was computed as one minus the ratio of Shannon entropy to the natural log of the number of unique clonotypes. Progression-free survival cut-offs for repertoire metrics were chosen using the Youden index of ROC curves, with analyses run in R 3.5.3. TCRdb's own reprocessing of the public reads used fastp at Q25 and MiXCR and kept productive beta chains. Rows are combined by CDR3 protein, so each entry shows the most common genes and DNA. The V and J calls shown here were made by TCRdb, not taken from the authors' results. The sample profile shows tens of thousands of distinct CDR3 sequences; roughly 29% of them were found once. The ten largest clones capture roughly 7.5% of the sample.

The CDR3 starts with the cysteine, ends with the phenylalanine, and has 15 residues. Left in the record is the CDR3 DNA by itself, 45 bases read in frame from the first base. Here V drops 5 bases and J drops 8 bases, and the junction holds 8 bases not matched to any gene. From a lookup of the germline V gene, CDR1 and CDR2 are SGHTA and FQGNSA. This record comes from a study of prognosis after radiotherapy for stage I lung cancer (dated by TCRdb to about 2021). Regarding the complete study: Roughly 20 stage I NSCLC patients were enrolled in Nanjing, China, between 2018 and January 2019. Ages in the cohort of around 14 men and a handful of women ranged from roughly 53 to 84 years, with a median of 74. SBRT was given in 3 to 5 fractions with a biologically effective dose of at least 100 Gy, using image-guided IMRT or VMAT. All patients were considered medically inoperable, owing to comorbidities in about 13 and refusal of surgery in several. Peripheral blood TCR beta repertoires were profiled in stage I NSCLC patients before and after stereotactic body radiotherapy, and the study then linked these repertoires to distant failure. On tumor histology, over 10 patients had adenocarcinoma and more than five had squamous cell carcinoma. The study took one blood sample before SBRT and one after SBRT from each of roughly 20 patients and sequenced all 40 or so samples. In every patient, SBRT was given without any concurrent therapy. After SBRT, distant metastases developed in four of the 19 patients at a median of 7 months, while the remaining 15 patients had no significant progression. In about 15 patients the disease was a newly diagnosed primary stage I lung tumor, whereas a few had oligometastatic NSCLC following surgical resection of the primary tumor.

No patient had a history of other malignancies or prior chemotherapy or radiotherapy, and all had node-negative disease on CT and PET/CT. At each of two time points, around 6.5 milliliters of peripheral venous blood were collected in EDTA tubes. Ficoll-Paque Plus density-gradient centrifugation was used to isolate PBMCs. Samples were stored at -80°C immediately after collection until analysis. General study outcomes and caveats: Post-SBRT Shannon entropy and its change from baseline were lower in patients who developed distant metastases; baseline Shannon entropy was not associated with metastases. All reported P values were unadjusted for multiple comparisons. Limitations of the study included a small cohort and short follow-up, and the study findings need independent validation. TRBV and TRBJ usage frequencies reportedly differed by metastasis status, in two V genes at baseline and in nine V and two J genes after SBRT. No determination of tumor specificity was made for expanded TCR clones. After SBRT, the number of unique TCR clones decreased (median approximately 10,000 before versus some 7,000 after; Wilcoxon paired P=0.011).

The chain links TRBV7-2 with TRBJ1-4; TRBD1 lines up with 10 middle nucleotides. The receptor was derived from a donor over 45 with non-small cell lung cancer. The sample in question was PBMCs, obtained before or after stereotactic body radiation therapy (not recorded which). At the DNA level, the sequence is TGTGCCAGCAGCCCCAAGACAGGGGGCCAGGAAAAACTGTTTTTT. This yields the protein CASSPKTGGQEKLFF.